The next 27 T cell receptor beta chains were all read from a single sample in a study. TCRdb re-called the RT-PCR reads through MiXCR, storing one row per CDR3 protein. This sample carries about 680,000 distinct CDR3 sequences, 12% to 15% of them seen once, and the ten largest clones take 3.6%. The specimen was memory CD4+ T cells from blood. Receptor source: a female donor in good health, serving as a healthy control.

The chain links TRBV7-3 to TRBJ2-7; TRBD1 might be the D (5 bases). Germline assignment: CDR1 SGHTA and CDR2 FQGTGA. V lost 5 bases and J lost 7, with 15 bases in between. The CDR3 sequence is 13 residues long. Written as DNA, the CDR3 is TGTGCCAGCAGCCCAACAGGAATGGGGGAGCAGTACTTC. It yields the protein CASSPTGMGEQYF.

The rearrangement links TRBV6-1 to TRBJ1-4; D gene ambiguous. The CDR3 covers 14 residues. V lost 6 bases and J lost 5, with 13 bases in between. Per the germline V gene, CDR1 is MNHNS and CDR2 is SASEGT. DNA of the CDR3: TGTGCCAGCAGAGGTAGAACTCAAAATGAAAAACTGTTTTTT. Its translation is CASRGRTQNEKLFF.

V is TRBV20-1 and J is TRBJ1-1, with D perhaps matching TRBD1 (6 bases). With 6 bases removed from V and 0 bases from J, the gap between germline ends came to 14 bases. Germline V gene lookup returns CDR1 DFQATT and CDR2 SNEGSKA (reference sequence). This CDR3 comprises 14 residues. The CDR3, as DNA: TGCAGTGCCAAGGACAGCGCAATGAACACTGAAGCTTTCTTT. Its translation: CSAKDSAMNTEAFF.

The sample holds many counts of this clonotype. The rearrangement uses TRBV20-1 and TRBJ1-2; D not certain. Germline V gene lookup returns CDR1 DFQATT and CDR2 SNEGSKA (reference sequence). The V end was cut by 4 bases, the J end by 2 bases, with 8 bases between. This CDR3 comprises 12 residues. Here the CDR3 reads CSATAVNYGYTF. In nucleotides, the CDR3 is TGCAGTGCTACGGCAGTCAACTATGGCTACACCTTC.

The table lists this clonotype with many counts. The V gene is TRBV10-2, the J gene TRBJ2-5; D not certain. The CDR3 runs to 14 residues. Looked up from germline, CDR1 is WSHSY and CDR2 is SAAADI. V lost 3 bases and J lost 2, with 10 bases in between. The CDR3 nucleotides are TGCGCCAGCAGTGATAGTGGGCTTCAAGAGACCCAGTACTTC. The encoded protein is CASSDSGLQETQYF.

The chain is built from TRBV6-2 or TRBV6-3 and TRBJ2-6; 9 nucleotides line up with TRBD1. Germline CDR1 reads MNHEY; CDR2 reads SVGEGT. Unmatched junction bases numbered 9, after V lost 4 bases and J lost 2 bases. The CDR3 is 18 amino acids. The CDR3 region is CASSSPPGQGAGANVLTF. DNA of the CDR3: TGTGCCAGCAGTTCCCCACCGGGACAGGGTGCTGGGGCCAACGTCCTGACTTTC.

In this sample, this clonotype turned up a few times. The rearrangement links TRBV27 to TRBJ1-2; unclear D gene. Trimming removed 6 bases at V and 2 bases at J, with 13 bases between. Germline loops: CDR1 MNHEY, CDR2 SMNVEV (reference sequence). CDR3 length equals 14 residues. CDR3 residues: CASRPTGNNYGYTF. CDR3 in DNA: TGTGCCAGCAGGCCGACCGGGAACAACTATGGCTACACCTTC.

This chain uses TRBV20-1 with TRBJ1-2; D might be TRBD1 (5 bases). Germline-derived CDR1 and CDR2 are DFQATT and SNEGSKA (reference sequence). The CDR3 is 14 amino acids. Between the trimmed V and J ends, which lost 2 bases and 4 bases, there was a span of 14 bases. CDR3 protein: CSARLQDGSYGYTF. CDR3 nucleotides: TGCAGTGCTAGACTACAGGACGGCAGCTATGGCTACACCTTC.

This clonotype has a handful of counts. The chain uses TRBV28 and TRBJ2-7; 10 bases map to TRBD2. Trimming at V came to 10 bases and at J to 1 base, leaving 1 base not matched to a gene. The CDR3 runs 12 residues. Germline loops: CDR1 MDHEN, CDR2 SYDVKM. CDR3 region: CATLAGSYEQYF. The CDR3 DNA is TGTGCCACACTAGCGGGGTCCTACGAGCAGTACTTC.

The V and J genes are TRBV27 and TRBJ2-7; TRBD1 is a possible D gene (6 bases). The CDR3 totals 16 residues. The germline V and J ends were trimmed by 8 bases and 2 bases, with 22 bases remaining between them. The germline CDR1 and CDR2 sequences are MNHEY and SMNVEV (reference sequence). CDR3 sequence (DNA): TGTGCCAGCGCAGGCGTTCTTCCGGGACACACCTACGAGCAGTACTTC. Its protein product is CASAGVLPGHTYEQYF.

The chain couples TRBV7-2 to TRBJ1-5; D call uncertain. Germline CDR1 reads SGHTA; CDR2 reads FQGNSA. The CDR3 runs to 15 residues. V lost 1 base and J lost 0, with 7 bases in between. CDR3 protein: CASSLVQNSNQPQHF. The DNA for the CDR3 is TGTGCCAGCAGCTTAGTTCAAAATAGCAATCAGCCCCAGCATTTT.

This clonotype has only a few counts. The genes are TRBV20-1 and TRBJ2-5; possibly TRBD2 for D (6 bases). V was clipped by 5 bases and J by 2 bases, with 12 bases between them. The CDR3 runs 13 residues. The germline CDR1 and CDR2 sequences are DFQATT and SNEGSKA (reference sequence). As DNA, the CDR3 is TGCAGTGCTCTCAACGGGAGTCAAGAGACCCAGTACTTC. Translated, it gives CSALNGSQETQYF.

Concerning this clonotype: A read error may explain this, as a much larger clone is one base away. The rearrangement links TRBV28 to TRBJ2-4; 13 nucleotides match TRBD2. The CDR3 extends over 16 amino acids. Looked up from germline, CDR1 is MDHEN and CDR2 is SYDVKM. The V gene end was trimmed by 4 bases and the J gene end by 3 bases; junction bases not matched to a gene: 3. CDR3 region: CASSWTSGSIKNIQYF. In nucleotides, the CDR3 is TGTGCCAGCAGTTGGACTAGCGGGAGTATCAAAAACATTCAGTACTTC.

This clonotype was seen a handful of times. The chain has TRBV5-1 and TRBJ2-6, with 7 nucleotides matching TRBD1. V shed 3 bases and J 0 bases; nucleotides not matched to a gene: 9. The CDR3 has 18 residues. The germline gives CDR1 SGHRS, CDR2 YFSETQ. CDR3 coding DNA: TGCGCCAGCAGCTATCCTGACAGGGCAAGCTCTGGGGCCAACGTCCTGACTTTC. This gives the protein CASSYPDRASSGANVLTF.

V is TRBV5-6 and J is TRBJ1-6; 7 nucleotides agree with TRBD1. The trim removed 0 bases at V and 7 bases at J, leaving 1 base unmatched. From germline, CDR1 is SGHDT and CDR2 YYEEEE. The CDR3 is 14 residues long. The CDR3 loop is CASSLAGQNSPLHF. In nucleotides, the CDR3 is TGTGCCAGCAGCTTGGCGGGACAGAATTCACCCCTCCACTTT.

This clonotype was counted between two and nine times. This sequence joins TRBV7-2 and TRBJ1-1, with 10 bases fitting TRBD1. Germline CDR1 and CDR2: SGHTA and FQGNSA. V dropped 5 bases and J dropped 4; count of bases not matched to a gene: 7. The CDR3 loop spans 15 amino acids. CDR3 protein: CASSPRTGGFTEAFF. CDR3 DNA: TGTGCCAGCAGCCCGAGGACAGGGGGTTTCACTGAAGCTTTCTTT. Complete variable domain (other parts from reference TRBV7-2 and TRBJ1-1): GAGVSQSPSNKVTEKGKDVELRCDPISGHTALYWYRQSLGQGLEFLIYFQGNSAPDKSGLPSDRFSAERTGGSVSTLTIQRTQQEDSAVYLCASSPRTGGFTEAFFGQGTRLTVV.

This clonotype occurred once. The V and J genes are TRBV11-3 and TRBJ1-1; a possible D gene is TRBD1 (5 bases). The germline V and J ends were trimmed by 0 bases and 5 bases, with 13 bases remaining between them. This CDR3 spans 15 amino acids. The germline CDR1 and CDR2 sequences are SGHNT and YENEEA. CDR3 in DNA: TGTGCCAGCAGCTTAGATCCATCCAGGGCGACTGAAGCTTTCTTT. Translation gives CASSLDPSRATEAFF.

This clonotype has a handful of counts. The chain carries TRBV20-1 and TRBJ2-7, with a possible D match to TRBD2 (6 bases). V lost 5 bases and J 4 bases, leaving 9 bases between the germline ends. Looked up from germline, CDR1 is DFQATT and CDR2 is SNEGSKA (reference sequence). CDR3 length equals 11 residues. Written as DNA, the CDR3 is TGCAGTGCTCCTGGGACTTACGAGCAGTACTTC. It encodes CSAPGTYEQYF.

The sample holds a few counts of this clonotype. CDR3 loop: CASSATWGTANEKLFF. CDR3 nucleotide sequence: TGTGCCAGCAGCGCCACGTGGGGGACGGCTAATGAAAAACTGTTTTTT. The chain carries TRBV5-5 and TRBJ1-4, with D possibly matching TRBD1 (5 bases). CDR1 is SGHKS and CDR2 is YYEKEE in the germline V gene (reference sequence). The ends were cut back, 4 bases at V and 3 bases at J, with 16 bases in the middle. This CDR3 has 16 residues. Variable domain in full (rest from reference TRBV5-5 and TRBJ1-4): DAGVTQSPTHLIKTRGQQVTLRCSPISGHKSVSWYQQVLGQGPQFIFQYYEKEERGRGNFPDRFSARQFPNYSSELNVNALLLGDSALYLCASSATWGTANEKLFFGSGTQLSVL.

V gene TRBV3-1 combines with J gene TRBJ2-3; D ambiguous. CDR3 size: 14 residues. With 4 bases removed from V and 0 bases from J, the gap between germline ends came to 8 bases. Germline V gives CDR1 LGHDT, CDR2 YNNKEL (reference sequence). CDR3 residues: CASSPTESTDTQYF. The CDR3 nucleotides read TGTGCCAGCAGCCCTACGGAGAGCACAGATACGCAGTATTTT.

The genes are TRBV12-3 or TRBV12-4 and TRBJ1-1; TRBD1 matches 8 bases. The CDR3 length is 14 residues. With 5 bases clipped from V and 7 bases from J, the junction kept 9 bases outside the gene matches. The CDR3 is CASSVRGRSYEAFF. CDR3 in DNA: TGTGCCAGCAGTGTCAGGGGGCGATCCTATGAAGCTTTCTTT.

In nucleotides, the CDR3 is TGTGCCTGGCTAGGACAGGGGTGGACTGAAGCTTTCTTT. Amino acids: CAWLGQGWTEAFF. The rearrangement links TRBV30 to TRBJ1-1; TRBD1 aligns across 9 bases. Germline V lookup: CDR1 GTSNPN, CDR2 SVGIG (reference sequence). The V and J ends lost 5 bases and 5 bases, in that order; junction bases with no gene match: 6. This CDR3 comprises 13 residues. The full variable domain, rest sourced from reference TRBV30 and TRBJ1-1, is SQTIHQWPATLVQPVGSPLSLECTVEGTSNPNLYWYRQAAGRGLQLLFYSVGIGQISSEVPQNLSASRPQDRQFILSSKKLLLSDSGFYLCAWLGQGWTEAFFGQGTRLTVV.

This clonotype was observed many times. This chain joins TRBV29-1 and TRBJ2-5; D is unclear. CDR3 length equals 12 residues. Germline values: CDR1 SQVTM, CDR2 ANQGSEA. The V gene lost 4 bases and the J gene lost 5 bases, with 11 bases spanning the gap. The CDR3, as DNA: TGCAGCGTTGCCTCCGGGCTCGAGACCCAGTACTTC. Its protein product is CSVASGLETQYF.

This clonotype was seen a handful of times. This chain joins TRBV18 and TRBJ2-7; possible D gene TRBD1, 5 bases. This CDR3 comprises 12 residues. V dropped 3 bases and J dropped 4 bases, with 7 bases sitting between them. CDR1 and CDR2 (germline): KGHSH, LQKENI. The CDR3 nucleotides read TGTGCCAGCTCACCGGGGCAGTACGAGCAGTACTTC. This encodes CASSPGQYEQYF.

This rearrangement joins TRBV10-3 to TRBJ2-1; no reliable D call. V lost 0 bases, J lost 5 bases, and 8 bases lay in between. This CDR3 contains 14 residues. Germline assignment: CDR1 ENHRY and CDR2 SYGVKD. This chain's CDR3 is CAISESKLNNEQFF. CDR3 DNA: TGTGCCATCAGTGAGTCGAAGCTGAACAATGAGCAGTTCTTC.

This sequence joins TRBV20-1 and TRBJ2-1; a possible D gene is TRBD2 (6 bases). The CDR3 extends over 15 amino acids. CDR1 is DFQATT, CDR2 SNEGSKA, per germline (reference sequence). The V gene lost 0 bases and the J gene lost 1 base, with 10 bases spanning the gap. The CDR3 region has the DNA TGCAGTGCTAGAGAGGGGACTGGGTCCTACAATGAGCAGTTCTTC. As protein: CSAREGTGSYNEQFF.

There are many counts of this clonotype. This chain joins TRBV15 and TRBJ2-3, with TRBD2 matching over 7 bases. CDR3 size: 17 residues. Per the germline V gene, CDR1 is LNHNV and CDR2 is YYDKDF (reference sequence). The trim removed 0 bases at V and 4 bases at J, leaving 10 bases unmatched. The CDR3 DNA reads TGTGCCACCAGCAGAGATAGGGGCGGGAGTATCCCAGATACGCAGTATTTT. Amino acids: CATSRDRGGSIPDTQYF.